The text below deals with one T cell receptor beta chain. The antigen remains undetermined. Other DNA sequences in this sample translate to the same CDR3. Trimming removed 0 bases at V and 1 base at J, with 6 bases between. The CDR3 is made up of 14 amino acids. CDR1 and CDR2 from the germline V gene are MNHEY and SMNVEV (reference sequence). The record originates from a study of cytomegalovirus exposure and HLA in healthy donors. Whole-study context: Researchers found that about four fifths of over 350 genotyped donors fell within the Caucasian-associated ancestry cluster. Study observations and caveats: In a later analysis, TCR beta V- and J-gene trimming showed a link to a missense DCLRE1C variant. Solely CMV serostatus was available to characterize immune exposure.

Both 60 Vbeta primers and 13 Jbeta primers went into the PCR. Using immunoSEQ multiplex PCR, the repertoire was profiled, and TCRdb retains in-frame clones only, with some absent. The sample comprises roughly 180,000 clones, about four fifths of which are singletons, and 4.8% rests with the top ten. Sequencing used PBMCs. This rearrangement joins TRBV27 to TRBJ1-1, with D tentatively TRBD1 (5 bases). This receptor was taken from a man younger than 35 in good health and CMV-seronegative. This CDR3 is CASSLSQGNTEAFF. The CDR3, as DNA: TGTGCCAGCAGTTTATCCCAGGGGAACACTGAAGCTTTCTTT.